The present TCR beta chain was sequenced within a study of T-cell reconstitution after alpha-beta-depleted transplantation in children. The length of the CDR3 is 12 residues. V was pared by 8 bases and J by 4 bases, with 9 bases between. Germline CDR1 and CDR2: ENHRY and SYGVKD. The authors prepared the TCRbeta library with unique molecular identifiers. TCRdb reprocessed the PCR reads with MiXCR, giving one entry per CDR3 protein. The table lists around 380,000 distinct CDR3 sequences, under 13% of them singletons. This clonotype was detected a few times. This chain connects TRBV10-3 to TRBJ2-1; D not certain. Specimen: PBMCs from the stem cell graft donor, collected from the stem cell graft. This TCR derives from a human donor who donated a stem cell graft to a child with acute myeloid leukemia. The CDR3 reads CAIARSYNEQFF. The CDR3 bases are TGTGCCATCGCAAGATCATACAATGAGCAGTTCTTC.